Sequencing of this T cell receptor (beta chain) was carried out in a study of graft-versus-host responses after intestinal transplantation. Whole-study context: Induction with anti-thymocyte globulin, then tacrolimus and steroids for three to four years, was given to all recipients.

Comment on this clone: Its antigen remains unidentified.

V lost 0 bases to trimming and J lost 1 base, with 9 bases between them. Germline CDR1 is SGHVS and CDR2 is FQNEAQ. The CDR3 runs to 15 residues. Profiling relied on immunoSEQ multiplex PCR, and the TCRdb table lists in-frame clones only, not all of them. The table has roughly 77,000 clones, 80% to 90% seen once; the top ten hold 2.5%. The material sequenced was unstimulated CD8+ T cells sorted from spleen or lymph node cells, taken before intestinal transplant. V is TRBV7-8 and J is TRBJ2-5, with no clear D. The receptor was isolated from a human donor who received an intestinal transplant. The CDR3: CASSLALVAQETQYF. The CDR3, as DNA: TGTGCCAGCAGCTTAGCGTTGGTGGCCCAAGAGACCCAGTACTTC.